This is a list of T cell receptor beta chains from one sample in a study of T cells in Graves' hyperthyroidism and ophthalmopathy. Each CDR3 protein is one row after TCRdb ran MiXCR on the multiplex PCR reads. The top ten clones hold 53% of a sample with roughly 200,000 distinct CDR3 sequences, about 17% of them seen once. Source material: blood. These receptors all stem from a woman aged 50 to 65 with Graves' hyperthyroidism. Each CDR3 is given with its conserved first and last residue. Fields, in order: D gene, J gene, V gene, clone size, CDR3 DNA, CDR3 protein. The D gene is left open where the match is weak. Expanded clones get a size class; other rows say once, few or many, or leave the size out.

NA TRBJ1-2 TRBV7-2 few TGTGCCAGCAGCTTAGCGCTGGCAGACCCTTGGGGCTACACCTTC CASSLALADPWGYTF
NA TRBJ2-3 TRBV20-1 few TGCAGTCCTCTCGGCGCCAGCACAGATACGCAGTATTTT CSPLGASTDTQYF
NA TRBJ2-2 TRBV20-1 few TGCAGTGCCCCAAGGAGTGCGTGGCGGACCGGGGAGCTGTTTTTT CSAPRSAWRTGELFF
NA TRBJ2-3 TRBV7-3 few TGTGCCAGCAGCTTAATGCCGGATTCTAGTTTAGATACGCAGTATTTT CASSLMPDSSLDTQYF
TRBD2 TRBJ2-1 TRBV3-1 NA TGTGCCAGCAGCACCCGACTAGCGGGTGACAATGAGCAGTTCTTC CASSTRLAGDNEQFF
NA TRBJ1-6 TRBV4-2 once TGTGCCAGCAGCCAAGGAGGGCAGTCTAATTCACCCCTCCACTTT CASSQGGQSNSPLHF
NA TRBJ2-3 TRBV27 many TGTGCCAGCAGCCGTGAGGATACGCAGTATTTT CASSREDTQYF
TRBD1 TRBJ1-1 TRBV11-2 NA TGTGCCAGCAGCCACTACTTGACAGGGGACGAAGCTTTCTTT CASSHYLTGDEAFF
NA TRBJ1-2 TRBV7-2 many TGTGCCAGCAGCTTAGGGGGGACTAACTATGGCTACACCTTC CASSLGGTNYGYTF
NA TRBJ1-4 TRBV19 NA TGTGCCAGTATTCTGGGCGAAAAACTGTTTTTT CASILGEKLFF
NA TRBJ2-1 TRBV10-3 many TGTGCCATCGGCTCATTGGGAGGACACTACAATGAGCAGTTCTTC CAIGSLGGHYNEQFF
NA TRBJ2-1 TRBV3-1 many TGTGCCAGCAGCCAAGAATCCCTAGCCTACAATGAGCAGTTCTTC CASSQESLAYNEQFF
NA TRBJ2-1 TRBV7-2 many TGTGCCAGCAGTTCCGCGAGGGGAGGGCAGTTCTTC CASSSARGGQFF
TRBD2 TRBJ2-7 TRBV27 many TGTGCCAGCAGTCTTAAAACCGGGACTAGCGGGAGGGCGTACGAGCAGTACTTC CASSLKTGTSGRAYEQYF
NA TRBJ2-7 TRBV6-1 many TGTGCCAGCAGGACGACGGGGAGCTCCTACGAGCAGTACTTC CASRTTGSSYEQYF
NA TRBJ1-5 TRBV20-1 many TGCAGTGCTAGATATGGCAATCAGCCCCAGCATTTT CSARYGNQPQHF
TRBD2 TRBJ2-7 TRBV5-1 many TGCGCCAGCAGCCCAAGACTAGCGGGAGTCTACGAGCAGTACTTC CASSPRLAGVYEQYF
NA TRBJ1-4 TRBV11-3 few TGTGCCAGCAGCTTAGGACGGGGGAATGAAAAACTGTTTTTT CASSLGRGNEKLFF
NA TRBJ2-1 TRBV3-1 few TGTGCCAGCATGGGCAGGGTAGGATACGAGCAGTTCTTC CASMGRVGYEQFF
NA TRBJ1-1 TRBV9 NA TGTGCCAGCAGCGTAGTAAACACTGAAGCTTTCTTT CASSVVNTEAFF
TRBD2 TRBJ2-3 TRBV20-1 NA TGCAGTGCGGGACTAGCGGGAGTGTCAGATACGCAGTATTTT CSAGLAGVSDTQYF
TRBD1 TRBJ1-1 TRBV20-1 few TGCAGTGCCTCCCAGGGGGGACTGCCCACTGAAGCTTTCTTT CSASQGGLPTEAFF
NA TRBJ1-1 TRBV27 many TGTGCCAGCAGTTTATGGGGGAGGGGCACTGAAGCTTTCTTT CASSLWGRGTEAFF